One and the same sample provided the 3 T cell receptor beta chains below, sequenced in a study of T cells in Graves' hyperthyroidism and ophthalmopathy. Amplification of TCR beta CDR3 regions used RNA as the template. The HTBI primer set drove a first-round RT-PCR of the TCR CDR3. Each CDR3 protein gets one entry after TCRdb re-called the multiplex PCR reads with MiXCR. This table holds approximately 320,000 distinct CDR3 sequences, 16% found once. The source material was blood. These receptors were obtained from a man between 25 and 39 years old with Graves' hyperthyroidism.

In this sample, this clonotype turned up many times. The gene calls are TRBV11-2 and TRBJ1-1, with 7 bases matching TRBD1. V shed 4 bases, J shed 5 bases, and the junction held 4 bases outside the gene matches. The CDR3 is 13 residues long. CDR1 and CDR2 from the germline V gene are SGHAT and FQNNGV. CDR3 region: CASSSQGRTEAFF. As DNA, the CDR3 is TGTGCCAGCAGCTCACAGGGGAGGACTGAAGCTTTCTTT. Full variable domain (missing parts from reference TRBV11-2 and TRBJ1-1): EAGVAQSPRYKIIEKRQSVAFWCNPISGHATLYWYQQILGQGPKLLIQFQNNGVVDDSQLPKDRFSAERLKGVDSTLKIQPAKLEDSAVYLCASSSQGRTEAFFGQGTRLTVV.

This clonotype was seen only a few times. The chain links TRBV29-1 to TRBJ1-1; D not certain. Germline-derived CDR1 and CDR2 are SQVTM and ANQGSEA. This CDR3 is built from 15 residues. V was trimmed by 2 bases and J by 0 bases, leaving 13 bases between them. The CDR3 DNA reads as TGCAGCGTTGAACTTCATCGGGCCCTGAACACTGAAGCTTTCTTT. Its translation: CSVELHRALNTEAFF. The variable domain in full, with the rest retrieved from reference TRBV29-1 and TRBJ1-1, is SAVISQKPSRDICQRGTSLTIQCQVDSQVTMMFWYRQQPGQSLTLIATANQGSEATYESGFVIDKFPISRPNLTFSTLTVSNMSPEDSSIYLCSVELHRALNTEAFFGQGTRLTVV.

This clonotype was detected ten times or more. The chain employs TRBV2 and TRBJ1-4, with 11 bases fitting TRBD1. This CDR3 is 14 amino acids long. Trimming took 6 bases from V and 7 from J; bases not matched to a gene: 4. Germline CDR1 SNHLY, CDR2 FYNNEI. CDR3: CASRGTGGSEKLFF. CDR3 DNA: TGTGCCAGCAGAGGGACAGGGGGAAGTGAAAAACTGTTTTTT.